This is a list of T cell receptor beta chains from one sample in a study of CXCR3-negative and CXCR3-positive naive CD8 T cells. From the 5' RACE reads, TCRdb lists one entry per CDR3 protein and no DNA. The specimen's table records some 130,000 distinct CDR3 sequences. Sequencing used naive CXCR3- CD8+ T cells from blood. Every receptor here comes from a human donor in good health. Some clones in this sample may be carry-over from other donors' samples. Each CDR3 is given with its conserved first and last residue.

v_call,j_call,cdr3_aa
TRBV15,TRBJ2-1,CATSRDLGAVAKYEQFF
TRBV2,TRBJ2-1,CASLGRDPGQFF
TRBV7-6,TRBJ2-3,CASSTGTSSVVGTDTQYF
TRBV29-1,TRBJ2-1,CSVGGGGANEQFF
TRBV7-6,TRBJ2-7,CASSSRGDRGNEQYF
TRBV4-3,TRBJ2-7,CASSQDVIGGAYEQYF
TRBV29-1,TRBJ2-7,CSVEAPTLREQYF
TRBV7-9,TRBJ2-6,CASSVGRTSGANVLTF
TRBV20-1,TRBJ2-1,CSARGLGGNEQFF
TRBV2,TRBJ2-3,CASTLDQSTDTQYF
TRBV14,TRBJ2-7,CASTPNERGGPYEQYF
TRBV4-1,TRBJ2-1,CASSQDPSQGEQFF
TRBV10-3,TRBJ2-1,CAISAMTGKTNNEQFF
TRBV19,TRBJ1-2,CASKGNGPTRDGYTF
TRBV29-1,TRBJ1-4,CSVEQGGYATNEKLFF
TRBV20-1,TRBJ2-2,CSAQRGRENGELFF
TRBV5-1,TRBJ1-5,CASQGAEASNQPQHF
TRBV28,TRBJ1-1,CASSFRGMNTEAFF
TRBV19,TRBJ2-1,CASRPGRSWNEQFF